The next 17 T cell receptor beta chains were all read from a single sample in a study of blood T cell repertoires in COVID-19. Data came from immunoSEQ multiplex PCR; TCRdb stores just in-frame clones and leaves some out. The sample consists of approximately 12,000 clones, roughly 73% of them appearing once. The source material was peripheral blood. The receptors come from a human donor in a cohort sampled during active COVID-19.

The chain's CDR3 is CASSRDFSYNEQFF. CDR3 coding DNA: TGCGCCAGCTCAAGGGACTTCTCCTACAATGAGCAGTTCTTC. This sequence joins TRBV5-1 and TRBJ2-1; a possible D gene is TRBD2 (6 bases). CDR1 and CDR2 from the germline V gene are SGHRS and YFSETQ. This CDR3 is built from 14 residues. The V gene lost 7 bases and the J gene lost 0 bases, with 11 bases spanning the gap.

The chain uses TRBV5-1 and TRBJ1-3, with 7 bases matching TRBD1. V dropped 0 bases and J dropped 0; count of bases not matched to a gene: 6. The length of the CDR3 is 17 residues. Germline values: CDR1 SGHRS, CDR2 YFSETQ. The CDR3 protein is CASSLAGQLSSGNTIYF. DNA for the CDR3: TGCGCCAGCAGCTTGGCGGGACAGTTGAGCTCTGGAAACACCATATATTTT.

The chain carries TRBV10-2 and TRBJ1-1; no clear D gene. The germline CDR1 and CDR2 sequences are WSHSY and SAAADI. This CDR3 has 15 residues. The germline V and J ends were trimmed by 0 bases and 1 base, with 9 bases remaining between them. Here the CDR3 reads CASSESGGKNTEAFF. The DNA for the CDR3 is TGCGCCAGCAGTGAGTCGGGAGGGAAGAACACTGAAGCTTTCTTT.

The chain has TRBV27 and TRBJ1-1; D may be TRBD1 (5 bases). The CDR3 length is 16 residues. The germline gives CDR1 MNHEY, CDR2 SMNVEV (reference sequence). Deletions cut 0 bases from V and 1 base from J, with 12 bases between. The CDR3 reads CASSLSGARGNTEAFF. For the CDR3, the DNA is TGTGCCAGCAGTTTATCAGGGGCGCGGGGGAACACTGAAGCTTTCTTT.

J is TRBJ2-7 and V is TRBV7-3; 11 nucleotides agree with TRBD1. This CDR3 region has 15 residues. The germline V gene has CDR1 SGHTA and CDR2 FQGTGA. The V and J ends lost 0 bases and 3 bases, in that order; junction bases with no gene match: 1. As DNA, the CDR3 is TGTGCCAGCAGCTTAACCGGGACAGGGGGCTACGAGCAGTACTTC. Its translation: CASSLTGTGGYEQYF.

The chain carries TRBV4-3 and TRBJ1-3; D is undetermined. Deletions cut 0 bases from V and 0 bases from J, with 6 bases between. Looked up from germline, CDR1 is LGHNA and CDR2 is YSLEER. The CDR3 extends over 15 amino acids. DNA for the CDR3: TGCGCCAGCAGCCAAGAGGGCTTCTCTGGAAACACCATATATTTT. This codes for CASSQEGFSGNTIYF.

The J gene is TRBJ1-2, the V gene TRBV6-5, with 12 bases matching TRBD1. V dropped 8 bases and J dropped 8; count of bases not matched to a gene: 9. Per the germline V gene, CDR1 is MNHEY and CDR2 is SVGAGI. This CDR3 comprises 14 residues. The CDR3 sequence: CASVGQGASRGYTF. In nucleotides, the CDR3 is TGTGCCAGCGTGGGACAGGGGGCGTCGAGAGGCTACACCTTC.

Only a few counts were recorded for this clone. The chain carries TRBV29-1 and TRBJ2-5; 8 positions match TRBD2. V shed 6 bases, J shed 6 bases, and the junction held 6 bases outside the gene matches. CDR1 and CDR2 (germline): SQVTM, ANQGSEA. The length of the CDR3 is 12 residues. CDR3 sequence reads: CSVVAGGQTQYF. CDR3 coding DNA: TGCAGCGTAGTGGCGGGGGGACAGACCCAGTACTTC.

The chain links TRBV24-1 to TRBJ1-2; 7 bases match TRBD1. The V gene end was trimmed by 5 bases and the J gene end by 4 bases; junction bases not matched to a gene: 6. The CDR3 sequence is 14 residues long. Germline V gene sequence: CDR1 KGHDR, CDR2 SFDVKD. This CDR3 is CATSGRGSGYGYTF. CDR3 bases: TGTGCCACCAGTGGCAGGGGGTCCGGCTATGGCTACACCTTC.

The chain employs TRBV18 and TRBJ1-5, with 7 bases fitting TRBD1. V shed 2 bases, J shed 2 bases, and the junction held 0 bases outside the gene matches. This CDR3 has 14 residues. Germline lookup yields CDR1 KGHSH and CDR2 LQKENI. This CDR3 reads CASSPGTGNQPQHF. The CDR3 DNA reads as TGTGCCAGCTCACCAGGGACAGGCAATCAGCCCCAGCATTTT.

J is TRBJ1-6 and V is TRBV7-2; 8 bases are shared with TRBD1. V was clipped by 5 bases and J by 5 bases; unmatched bases: 5. CDR3 size: 15 residues. Per the germline V gene, CDR1 is SGHTA and CDR2 is FQGNSA. CDR3 sequence: CASSPQTGDNSPLHF. As DNA, the CDR3 is TGTGCCAGCAGCCCCCAGACAGGGGATAATTCACCCCTCCACTTT.

V usage is TRBV27 and J usage is TRBJ2-1; 13 nucleotides agree with TRBD2. The CDR3 spans 14 residues. The V gene's germline CDR1 is MNHEY and CDR2 SMNVEV (reference sequence). The V segment lost 10 bases and the J segment 4 bases; nucleotides outside the gene matches: 4. The CDR3 here is CAIGLAGAYNEQFF. The DNA for the CDR3 is TGTGCCATCGGACTAGCGGGAGCTTACAATGAGCAGTTCTTC.

The chain couples TRBV5-1 to TRBJ2-1, with D unresolved. CDR1 and CDR2 from the germline V gene are SGHRS and YFSETQ. V was pared by 0 bases and J by 0 bases, with 7 bases between. The CDR3 spans 15 residues. CDR3 sequence (DNA): TGCGCCAGCAGCTTGGACATCAGCTCCTACAATGAGCAGTTCTTC. It translates to CASSLDISSYNEQFF.

The gene calls are TRBV6-2 or TRBV6-3 and TRBJ2-7; TRBD2 matches 14 bases. Unmatched junction bases numbered 3, after V lost 5 bases and J lost 6 bases. Germline V lookup: CDR1 MNHEY, CDR2 SVGEGT. This CDR3 has 14 residues. The CDR3 DNA sequence: TGTGCCAGCAGTGGGACTAGCGGGAGCTCCGAGCAGTACTTC. It yields the protein CASSGTSGSSEQYF.

The V and J genes are TRBV6-5 and TRBJ1-2; D is unclear. Germline assignment: CDR1 MNHEY and CDR2 SVGAGI. This CDR3 is built from 14 residues. Trimming took off 0 bases at V and 6 bases at J, with 11 bases between the two ends. DNA for the CDR3: TGTGCCAGCAGTTACTCGAGAGTCTCGAATGGCTACACCTTC. As protein: CASSYSRVSNGYTF.

The rearrangement uses TRBV28 and TRBJ2-7, with 10 bases identical to TRBD1. CDR3 size: 16 residues. V shed 1 base and J 2 bases; nucleotides not matched to a gene: 5. Looked up from germline, CDR1 is MDHEN and CDR2 is SYDVKM. This CDR3 is CASSLSTGGAPYEQYF. CDR3 nucleotides: TGTGCCAGCAGTTTATCGACAGGGGGCGCACCCTACGAGCAGTACTTC.

This clone was observed a few times. The rearrangement uses TRBV5-1 and TRBJ2-2; a possible D gene is TRBD1 (6 bases). Germline CDR1 and CDR2: SGHRS and YFSETQ. The CDR3 spans 14 residues. The V end was cut by 3 bases, the J end by 4 bases, with 10 bases between. The CDR3 region is CASSSGQTTGELFF. The CDR3 nucleotides are TGCGCCAGCAGCTCTGGACAGACCACCGGGGAGCTGTTTTTT.